These 32 T cell receptor beta chains came from one sample sequenced in a study of metastatic and nonmetastatic thyroid tumors. The entire patient cohort was treatment-naive prior to thyroid surgery. TCRdb re-called clones from the PCR reads using MiXCR. The table has tens of thousands of clones, roughly a sixth seen once; the top ten hold about 9.9%. Material: tumor tissue. Every receptor here comes from a female donor with papillary thyroid cancer or a benign thyroid nodule (not recorded which). Some clones in this sample may be carry-over from other donors' samples.

Only a few counts were recorded for this clone. A much more abundant neighbour one base away suggests this may be a read error. The V gene is TRBV29-1, the J gene TRBJ1-2; possible D gene TRBD1, 6 bases. This CDR3 contains 12 residues. The V and J ends lost 6 bases and 10 bases respectively, with 18 bases between them. CDR1 SQVTM and CDR2 ANQGSEA come from the germline V gene. CDR3 sequence (DNA): TGCAGCGTGGACGGGGGCTCGTTCGTCTACACCTTC. Encoded protein: CSVDGGSFVYTF.

The chain is built from TRBV6-1 and TRBJ1-3; D gene uncertain. CDR3 size: 13 residues. In germline, CDR1 is MNHNS, CDR2 SASEGT. V lost 6 bases to trimming and J lost 1 base, with 7 bases between them. CDR3 nucleotide sequence: TGTGCCAGCAGATCTACTTCTGGAAACACCATATATTTT. It yields the protein CASRSTSGNTIYF.

This clone was picked up many times. The chain joins TRBV28 to TRBJ1-2; D ambiguous. Germline V CDR1 and CDR2: MDHEN, SYDVKM. V lost 5 bases and J 4 bases, leaving 14 bases between the germline ends. CDR3 length: 14 amino acids. The CDR3 DNA sequence: TGTGCCAGCAGTATCCCAGGCTTCCGCTATGGCTACACCTTC. This translates into CASSIPGFRYGYTF.

This clone was detected ten times or more. V gene TRBV6-5 combines with J gene TRBJ1-1; D gene uncertain. The V gene lost 2 bases and the J gene lost 4 bases, with 14 bases spanning the gap. Germline lookup yields CDR1 MNHEY and CDR2 SVGAGI. The CDR3 covers 15 residues. The CDR3 DNA sequence: TGTGCCAGCAGTTACCCGGGCTCTTTGGGCACTGAAGCTTTCTTT. It encodes CASSYPGSLGTEAFF.

This clone was seen at least ten times. Being one base from a much bigger clone, this may be a read error. The rearrangement uses TRBV6-1 and TRBJ2-7; 8 bases agree with TRBD1. This CDR3 region has 12 residues. Germline CDR1 MNHNS, CDR2 SASEGT. V was clipped by 6 bases and J by 6 bases; unmatched bases: 4. CDR3: CASRETGVEQYF. DNA of the CDR3: TGTGCCAGCAGGGAGACAGGGGTCGAGCAGTACTTC.

This clone was seen repeatedly, ten times or more. The CDR3 reads CASSRENTEAFF. CDR3 coding DNA: TGCGCCAGCAGCCGTGAGAACACTGAAGCTTTCTTT. This chain connects TRBV4-3 to TRBJ1-1, with no clear D. CDR3 size: 12 residues. Germline lookup yields CDR1 LGHNA and CDR2 YSLEER. The V and J ends lost 4 bases and 1 base respectively, with 4 bases between them.

The V gene is TRBV5-1, the J gene TRBJ1-2; possibly TRBD1 for D (5 bases). Germline-derived CDR1 and CDR2 are SGHRS and YFSETQ. V was cut by 1 base and J by 4 bases, with 17 bases left in between. The CDR3 covers 16 residues. The CDR3 nucleotides read TGCGCCAGCAGCTTGACCCCTCAGACAGTTATCTATGGCTACACCTTC. Amino acid sequence: CASSLTPQTVIYGYTF.

With respect to this clone: This may be a read error, as it is one base from a much larger clone. Different DNA sequences within this sample yield the same CDR3. The V gene is TRBV12-3 or TRBV12-4, the J gene TRBJ1-1; TRBD1 might be the D (5 bases). CDR3 size: 14 residues. The CDR3 loop reads CASSEGSRWAEAFF. The CDR3 coding sequence is TGTGCCAGCAGTGAGGGGTCGAGGTGGGCTGAAGCCTTCTTT.

This clone was recorded a few times. A much larger clone lies one base from this, so it may be a read error. The J gene is TRBJ2-5, the V gene TRBV5-5; a weak D match, TRBD2 (6 bases). CDR1 and CDR2 from the germline V gene are SGHKS and YYEKEE (reference sequence). There are 14 residues in the CDR3. CDR3 protein: CASSQAGSQETHYF. For the CDR3, the DNA is TGTGCCAGCAGCCAGGCGGGGTCACAAGAGACCCATTACTTC.

Notes on this clone: This could be a read error, since a much larger clone is one nucleotide away. The same CDR3 also results from other DNA sequences found in this sample. The rearrangement joins TRBV20-1 to TRBJ2-4; D is ambiguous. Germline-derived CDR1 and CDR2 are DFQATT and SNEGSKA (reference sequence). V was pared by 5 bases and J by 12 bases, with 17 bases between. The CDR3 contains 12 residues. CDR3 protein: CSALQLLGRQYF. CDR3 nucleotides: TGCAGTGCTCTGCAACTCCTAGGGCGTCAGTACTTC.

As for this clone: This may arise from a read error, as a much more abundant clone is one base away. The chain has TRBV12-3 or TRBV12-4 and TRBJ2-4; 10 bases agree with TRBD2. The CDR3 loop spans 15 amino acids. The CDR3 sequence: CSSIPGLAAKNIQYF. Written as DNA, the CDR3 is TGTTCCAGCATCCCGGGACTAGCGGCCAAAAACATTCAGTACTTC.

This clone was counted many times. This specimen includes other DNA sequences encoding the same CDR3. The V call is TRBV27, the J call TRBJ2-6; tentatively, D is TRBD2 (5 bases). The V end was cut by 6 bases, the J end by 2 bases, with 5 bases between. Germline V gene lookup returns CDR1 MNHEY and CDR2 SMNVEV (reference sequence). This CDR3 has 13 residues. CDR3 amino acids: CASRGAGANVLTF. For the CDR3, the DNA is TGTGCCAGCAGGGGAGCTGGGGCCAACGTCCTGACTTTC.

This chain joins TRBV27 and TRBJ2-2; D is unresolved. CDR1 and CDR2 (germline): MNHEY, SMNVEV (reference sequence). V gave up 5 bases and J gave up 8 bases, with 9 bases separating them. This CDR3 spans 12 amino acids. CDR3 sequence: CASSPLAGELFF. CDR3 sequence (DNA): TGTGCCAGCAGTCCCTTGGCGGGGGAGCTGTTTTTT.

This clone was picked up many times. The chain combines TRBV19 with TRBJ2-1; TRBD2 agrees at 8 bases. Germline CDR1 is LNHDA and CDR2 is SQIVND (reference sequence). This CDR3 spans 16 amino acids. With V trimmed by 6 bases and J by 5 bases, 12 bases remained unmatched. The CDR3 bases are TGTGCCAGTAGGAGTTATTTAGCGGGAAGGGACAATGAGCAGTTCTTC. Its protein product is CASRSYLAGRDNEQFF.

Turning to this clone: One junction end disagrees with the germline gene, perhaps due to a read error. This chain's CDR3 is CASSLGSGPGELFF. In DNA form, the CDR3 reads TGTGCTAGCAGTTTAGGGAGTGGTCCTGGGGAGCTGTTTTTT. This sequence joins TRBV28 and TRBJ2-2; a possible D gene is TRBD2 (5 bases). The CDR3 loop spans 14 amino acids. CDR1 MDHEN and CDR2 SYDVKM come from the germline V gene.

This clone was observed many times. The CDR3 DNA is TGTGCCACCTCAGGGGGAGCAGACAATGAGCAGTTCTTC. Translated: CATSGGADNEQFF. The rearrangement joins TRBV24-1 to TRBJ2-1, with 7 bases identical to TRBD1. Germline V lookup: CDR1 KGHDR, CDR2 SFDVKD. The J segment lost 5 bases and the V segment lost 9 bases, leaving 6 bases of the junction unmatched. This CDR3 has 13 amino acids.

This clone was observed at least ten times. The chain has TRBV5-1 and TRBJ2-7; tentative D call: TRBD2 (6 bases). The CDR3 sequence is 13 residues long. Trimming took 6 bases from V and 2 from J, leaving 12 bases between them. Germline loops: CDR1 SGHRS, CDR2 YFSETQ. CDR3 DNA: TGCGCCAGCATGCGTAGCGGAGCCTACGAGCAGTACTTC. Translated, it gives CASMRSGAYEQYF.

Notes on this clone: A junction end diverges from the germline sequence, so it may reflect a read error. The chain couples TRBV6-2 or TRBV6-3 to TRBJ1-5; tentatively, D is TRBD1 (6 bases). The germline V gene has CDR1 MNHEY and CDR2 SVGEGT. The CDR3 is 19 amino acids. CDR3 region: CASSPGRGPGKGVYQHQHF. CDR3 in DNA: TGTGCCAGCAGTCCGGGGCGGGGACCGGGAAAGGGGGTTTATCAGCACCAGCATTTT.

The chain carries TRBV7-3 and TRBJ2-5, with D tentatively TRBD1 or TRBD2 (5 bases each). Germline loops: CDR1 SGHTA, CDR2 FQGTGA. The V gene lost 5 bases and the J gene lost 8 bases, with 24 bases spanning the gap. This CDR3 is built from 16 residues. DNA of the CDR3: TGTGCCAGCAGCCCCCTGGCGTGGGGGTCCCGTGATACCCAGTACTTC. It is translated as CASSPLAWGSRDTQYF. The full variable domain, in which reference TRBV7-3 and TRBJ2-5 provide the parts outside the CDR3, is GAGVSQTPSNKVTEKGKYVELRCDPISGHTALYWYRQSLGQGPEFLIYFQGTGAADDSGLPNDRFFAVRPEGSVSTLKIQRTERGDSAVYLCASSPLAWGSRDTQYFGPGTRLLVL.

This clone was detected ten times or more. The chain combines TRBV3-1 with TRBJ2-1; D gene ambiguous. Trimming took off 1 base at V and 9 bases at J, with 4 bases between the two ends. Germline V CDR1 and CDR2: LGHDT, YNNKEL (reference sequence). The CDR3 spans 11 residues. This chain's CDR3 is CASSQASEQFF. The DNA for the CDR3 is TGTGCCAGCAGCCAAGCCTCTGAGCAGTTCTTC.

This clone has ten or more counts. V and J are TRBV12-3 or TRBV12-4 and TRBJ1-1, with D perhaps TRBD1 (5 bases). The ends were cut back, 2 bases at V and 1 base at J, with 11 bases in the middle. There are 15 residues in the CDR3. The chain's CDR3 is CASSLRSGPNTEAFF. The DNA of the CDR3 is TGTGCCAGCAGTTTAAGGTCAGGGCCGAACACTGAAGCTTTCTTT.

The V gene is TRBV18, the J gene TRBJ1-6; D gene unclear. CDR3 length equals 14 residues. Germline CDR1 KGHSH, CDR2 LQKENI. With 2 bases removed from V and 5 bases from J, the gap between germline ends came to 7 bases. CDR3 DNA sequence: TGTGCCAGCTCACCAGGCGGGGATAATTCACCCCTCCACTTT. Protein sequence: CASSPGGDNSPLHF. The full variable domain, its missing parts supplied by reference TRBV18 and TRBJ1-6, is NAGVMQNPRHLVRRRGQEARLRCSPMKGHSHVYWYRQLPEEGLKFMVYLQKENIIDESGMPKERFSAEFPKEGPSILRIQQVVRGDSAAYFCASSPGGDNSPLHFGNGTRLTVT.

This clone was seen many times. The V and J genes are TRBV10-1 and TRBJ2-1, with 10 bases identical to TRBD2. This CDR3 is built from 16 residues. Germline values: CDR1 WNHNN, CDR2 SYGVQD (reference sequence). With V trimmed by 3 bases and J by 9 bases, 11 bases remained unmatched. This chain's CDR3 is CASSDMGLAGVGEQFF. The CDR3 bases are TGCGCCAGCAGTGATATGGGCCTAGCGGGAGTGGGTGAGCAGTTCTTC.

This clone was seen at least ten times. This rearrangement joins TRBV7-2 to TRBJ2-5, with 7 nucleotides matching TRBD2. The CDR3 consists of 14 residues. V was pared by 4 bases and J by 7 bases, with 9 bases of the junction left unmatched. Germline loops: CDR1 SGHTA, CDR2 FQGNSA. The CDR3 sequence: CASSSGGGGGTQYF. In DNA, the CDR3 is TGTGCCAGCAGCTCCGGCGGGGGTGGCGGGACCCAGTACTTC. The whole variable domain, remainder taken from reference TRBV7-2 and TRBJ2-5, is GAGVSQSPSNKVTEKGKDVELRCDPISGHTALYWYRQSLGQGLEFLIYFQGNSAPDKSGLPSDRFSAERTGGSVSTLTIQRTQQEDSAVYLCASSSGGGGGTQYFGPGTRLLVL.

The chain links TRBV10-1 to TRBJ2-3; tentatively, D is TRBD2 (5 bases). This CDR3 region has 16 residues. Germline CDR1 WNHNN, CDR2 SYGVQD (reference sequence). Trimming took off 0 bases at V and 3 bases at J, with 13 bases between the two ends. The CDR3 coding sequence is TGCGCCAGCAGTGAGTCATGGGAATCGGGGACAGATACGCAGTATTTT. It is translated as CASSESWESGTDTQYF.

There are many counts of this clone. This chain connects TRBV27 to TRBJ2-1; D is perhaps TRBD2 (6 bases). Trimming removed 6 bases from V and 8 bases from J, with 14 bases in between. The CDR3 loop spans 13 amino acids. Per germline, CDR1 MNHEY and CDR2 SMNVEV (reference sequence). The CDR3 is CASRGDLAYEQFF. CDR3 DNA sequence: TGTGCCAGCAGGGGGGACTTAGCTTATGAGCAGTTCTTC.

This clone was seen at least ten times. The V and J genes are TRBV2 and TRBJ1-1, with 7 bases aligning to TRBD1. J lost 5 bases, V lost 9 bases, and 15 bases had no gene match. Germline V gene lookup returns CDR1 SNHLY and CDR2 FYNNEI. The CDR3 contains 15 residues. CDR3 residues: CARRGGGAGWTEAFF. CDR3 bases: TGTGCCAGAAGGGGAGGGGGCGCAGGATGGACTGAAGCTTTCTTT.

This clone was observed many times. A much larger clone is a single base away; this may be a read error. The chain joins TRBV6-2 or TRBV6-3 to TRBJ2-7; D remains ambiguous. The CDR3 has 11 residues. Trimming pared 8 bases from V and 2 bases from J, leaving 7 bases between. The V gene's germline CDR1 is MNHEY and CDR2 SVGEGT. The DNA for the CDR3 is TGTGCCAGCCCAGTTGCCTACGAGCAGTACTTC. This sequence encodes CASPVAYEQYF.

This clone was found many times. This chain links TRBV24-1 with TRBJ1-5, with D hard to call. The V gene's germline CDR1 is KGHDR and CDR2 SFDVKD. The length of the CDR3 is 12 residues. Trimming left V 6 bases short and J 5 bases short, with 7 bases between. CDR3 region: CATSSGDQPQHF. The CDR3 DNA reads as TGTGCCACCAGTTCCGGGGATCAGCCCCAGCATTTT.

This clone was recorded at least ten times. The J gene is TRBJ2-1, the V gene TRBV20-1; 7 bases fit TRBD2. The V gene's germline CDR1 is DFQATT and CDR2 SNEGSKA (reference sequence). The CDR3 spans 16 residues. J was trimmed by 13 bases and V by 0 bases; bases with no gene match: 18. The CDR3 spells CSARDIKLRGREPQFF. CDR3 nucleotide sequence: TGCAGTGCTAGAGATATAAAGCTGAGAGGGCGGGAGCCCCAGTTCTTC.

This clone was seen many times. This sequence joins TRBV7-2 and TRBJ2-1; 10 bases match TRBD2. Per germline, CDR1 SGHTA and CDR2 FQGNSA. The CDR3 has 16 amino acids. V shed 3 bases, J shed 8 bases, and the junction held 10 bases outside the gene matches. The CDR3 reads CASSLVGAGGPDEQFF. The CDR3 nucleotides are TGTGCCAGCAGCTTGGTCGGAGCGGGAGGGCCCGATGAGCAGTTCTTC.

This clone was seen more than once but under ten times. The chain combines TRBV15 with TRBJ2-3; D is uncertain. Germline lookup yields CDR1 LNHNV and CDR2 YYDKDF (reference sequence). The length of the CDR3 is 16 residues. V was trimmed by 4 bases and J by 0 bases, leaving 14 bases between them. The DNA for the CDR3 is TGTGCCACCAGCATAGGCTGGGCAGAAAGCACAGATACGCAGTATTTT. Translation: CATSIGWAESTDTQYF.